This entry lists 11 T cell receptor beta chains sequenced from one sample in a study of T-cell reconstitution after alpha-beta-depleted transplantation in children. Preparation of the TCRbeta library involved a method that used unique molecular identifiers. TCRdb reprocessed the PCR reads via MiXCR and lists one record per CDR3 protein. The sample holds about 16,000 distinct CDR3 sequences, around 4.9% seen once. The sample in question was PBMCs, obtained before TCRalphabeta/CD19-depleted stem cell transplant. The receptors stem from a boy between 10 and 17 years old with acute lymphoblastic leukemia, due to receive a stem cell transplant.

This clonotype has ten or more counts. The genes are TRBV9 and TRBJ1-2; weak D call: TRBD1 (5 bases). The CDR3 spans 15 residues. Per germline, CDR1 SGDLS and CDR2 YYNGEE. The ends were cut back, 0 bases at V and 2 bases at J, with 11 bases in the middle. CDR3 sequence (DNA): TGTGCCAGCAGCGTAGCGCTAGGGGCCAACTATGGCTACACCTTC. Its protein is CASSVALGANYGYTF.

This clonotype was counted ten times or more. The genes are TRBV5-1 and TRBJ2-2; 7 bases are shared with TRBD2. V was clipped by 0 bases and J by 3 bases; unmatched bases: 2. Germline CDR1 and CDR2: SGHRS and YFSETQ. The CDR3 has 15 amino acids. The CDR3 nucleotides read TGCGCCAGCAGCTTGGTCAGCGGGGACACCGGGGAGCTGTTTTTT. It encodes CASSLVSGDTGELFF.

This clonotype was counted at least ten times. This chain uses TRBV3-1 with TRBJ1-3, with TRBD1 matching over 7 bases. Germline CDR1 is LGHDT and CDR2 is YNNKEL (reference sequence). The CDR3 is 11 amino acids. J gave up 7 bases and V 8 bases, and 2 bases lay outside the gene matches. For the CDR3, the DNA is TGTGCCAGCCGCAGGGGGAACACCATATATTTT. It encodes CASRRGNTIYF. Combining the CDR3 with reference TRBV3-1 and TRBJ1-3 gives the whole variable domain DTAVSQTPKYLVTQMGNDKSIKCEQNLGHDTMYWYKQDSKKFLKIMFSYNNKELIINETVPNRFSPKSPDKAHLNLHINSLELGDSAVYFCASRRGNTIYFGEGSWLTVV.

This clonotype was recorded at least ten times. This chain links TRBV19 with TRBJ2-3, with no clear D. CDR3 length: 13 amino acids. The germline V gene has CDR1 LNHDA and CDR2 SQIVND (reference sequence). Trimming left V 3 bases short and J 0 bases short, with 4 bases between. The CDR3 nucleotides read TGTGCCAGTAGTATGCTGAGCACAGATACGCAGTATTTT. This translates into CASSMLSTDTQYF.

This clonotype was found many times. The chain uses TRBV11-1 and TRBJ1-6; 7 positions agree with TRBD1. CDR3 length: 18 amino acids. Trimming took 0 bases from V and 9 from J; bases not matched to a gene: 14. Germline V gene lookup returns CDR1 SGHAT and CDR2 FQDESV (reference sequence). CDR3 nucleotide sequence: TGTGCCAGCAGCTTAGCAAGGGACAGCGTTGGGGATGGTTCACCCCTCCACTTT. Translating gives CASSLARDSVGDGSPLHF.

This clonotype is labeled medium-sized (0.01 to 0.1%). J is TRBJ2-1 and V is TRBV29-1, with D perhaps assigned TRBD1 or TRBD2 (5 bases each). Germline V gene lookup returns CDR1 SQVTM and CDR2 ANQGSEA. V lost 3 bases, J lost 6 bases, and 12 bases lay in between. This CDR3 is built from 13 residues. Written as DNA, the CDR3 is TGCAGCGTTGACGGGGCGAAGGCCAATGAGCAGTTCTTC. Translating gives CSVDGAKANEQFF.

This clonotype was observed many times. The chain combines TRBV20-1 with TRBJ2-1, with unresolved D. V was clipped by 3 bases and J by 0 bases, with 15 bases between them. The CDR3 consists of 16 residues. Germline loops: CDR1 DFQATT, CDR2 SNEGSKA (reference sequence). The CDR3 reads CSASPVLPLSYNEQFF. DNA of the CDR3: TGCAGTGCTAGTCCCGTCCTCCCTCTCTCCTACAATGAGCAGTTCTTC.

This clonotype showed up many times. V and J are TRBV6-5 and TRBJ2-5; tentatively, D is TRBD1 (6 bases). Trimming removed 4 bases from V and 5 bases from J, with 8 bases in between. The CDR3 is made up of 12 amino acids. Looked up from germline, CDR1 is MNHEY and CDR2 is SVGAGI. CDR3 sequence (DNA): TGTGCCAGCAGTTTTGGGGGCGAGACCCAGTACTTC. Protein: CASSFGGETQYF.

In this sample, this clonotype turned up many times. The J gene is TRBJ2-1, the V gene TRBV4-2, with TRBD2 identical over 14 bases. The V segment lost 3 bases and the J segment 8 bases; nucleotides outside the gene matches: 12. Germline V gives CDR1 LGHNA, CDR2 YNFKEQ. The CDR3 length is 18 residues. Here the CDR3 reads CASSHLGPGLAGVYEQFF. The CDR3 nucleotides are TGTGCCAGCAGCCACCTAGGACCGGGACTAGCGGGAGTGTATGAGCAGTTCTTC.

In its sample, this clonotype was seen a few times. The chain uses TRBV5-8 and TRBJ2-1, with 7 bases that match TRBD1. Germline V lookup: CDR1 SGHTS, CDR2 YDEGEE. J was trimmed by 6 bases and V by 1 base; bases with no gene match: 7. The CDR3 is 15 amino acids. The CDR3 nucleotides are TGTGCCAGCAGCTTGAGGGGGCGAGCTGGCAATGAGCAGTTCTTC. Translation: CASSLRGRAGNEQFF.

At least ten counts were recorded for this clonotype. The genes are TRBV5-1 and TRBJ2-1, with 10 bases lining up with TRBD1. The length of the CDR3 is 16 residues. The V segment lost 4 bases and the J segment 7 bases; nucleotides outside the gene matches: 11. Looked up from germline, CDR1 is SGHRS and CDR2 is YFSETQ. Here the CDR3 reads CASSPRKTGGGNEQFF. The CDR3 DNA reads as TGCGCCAGCAGCCCACGAAAGACAGGGGGCGGGAATGAGCAGTTCTTC.